The 23 T cell receptor beta chains presented below share a single source sample, sequenced in a study of vaccination effects on CD4 cells after COVID-19. Libraries were prepared by immunoSEQ multiplex PCR; TCRdb keeps only in-frame clonotypes and omits some of them. Of about 45,000 clones listed, approximately 70% are singletons. These receptors have no known antigen. Sequencing was preceded by expansion of antigen-specific CD4+ T cells with viral peptide pools in the ViraFEST assay. Investigators separated out CD4+ T cells once around 11 days of culture had passed. Infection dated between March and December 2020, before the Alpha, Beta and Delta variants reached the United States. Material: CD4+ T cells from PBMCs cultured with a peptide pool, obtained before COVID-19 vaccination. All receptors derive from a human donor who had a prior SARS-CoV-2 infection.

The J gene is TRBJ2-7, the V gene TRBV3-1 (or the pseudogene TRBV3-2); the D gene is possibly TRBD2 (6 bases). The ends were cut back, 0 bases at V and 5 bases at J, with 8 bases in the middle. Germline V CDR1 and CDR2: LGHDT, YNNKEL (reference sequence). The CDR3 length is 13 residues. This chain's CDR3 is CASSQEWGDEQYF. CDR3 nucleotides: TGTGCCAGCAGCCAAGAGTGGGGGGACGAGCAGTACTTC.

The chain employs TRBV24-1 and TRBJ2-5; 9 bases line up with TRBD1. Germline-derived CDR1 and CDR2 are KGHDR and SFDVKD. V lost 3 bases and J lost 4; bases outside the gene matches: 8. The CDR3 runs to 16 residues. The CDR3 loop reads CATSDPVGQGGETQYF. As DNA, the CDR3 is TGTGCCACCAGTGATCCCGTGGGACAGGGAGGAGAGACCCAGTACTTC.

This clone was counted between two and nine times. The chain links TRBV5-4 to TRBJ1-2, with D possibly being TRBD1 (6 bases). The CDR3 contains 13 residues. With 5 bases removed from V and 2 bases from J, the gap between germline ends came to 10 bases. The germline V gene encodes CDR1 SGHNT and CDR2 YYREEE (reference sequence). The CDR3 region has the DNA TGTGCCAGCAGTCCGGACAGAAACTATGGCTACACCTTC. It is translated as CASSPDRNYGYTF. The variable domain in full, completed from reference TRBV5-4 and TRBJ1-2, reads ETGVTQSPTHLIKTRGQQVTLRCSSQSGHNTVSWYQQALGQGPQFIFQYYREEENGRGNFPPRFSGLQFPNYSSELNVNALELDDSALYLCASSPDRNYGYTFGSGTRLTVV.

The chain couples TRBV5-1 to TRBJ2-7; D unclear. Germline V gene lookup returns CDR1 SGHRS and CDR2 YFSETQ. Trimming took 4 bases from V and 10 from J, leaving 18 bases between them. This CDR3 is built from 13 residues. The CDR3 sequence: CASSLRTDAYQYF. DNA for the CDR3: TGCGCCAGCAGCCTCAGGACGGACGCTTATCAGTACTTC.

This clone was seen more than once but under ten times. The chain has TRBV5-1 and TRBJ2-6, with D hard to call. This CDR3 is 15 amino acids long. Per the germline V gene, CDR1 is SGHRS and CDR2 is YFSETQ. V was trimmed by 0 bases and J by 0 bases, leaving 4 bases between them. CDR3 amino acids: CASSLVVSGANVLTF. In DNA form, the CDR3 reads TGCGCCAGCAGCTTGGTTGTCTCTGGGGCCAACGTCCTGACTTTC.

The chain links TRBV24-1 to TRBJ1-5; the D is unclear. CDR3 length: 16 amino acids. V gave up 3 bases and J gave up 6 bases, with 17 bases separating them. Germline V gives CDR1 KGHDR, CDR2 SFDVKD. The CDR3: CATSDTSQDLFQPQHF. As DNA, the CDR3 is TGTGCCACCAGTGATACTTCTCAGGATCTATTTCAGCCCCAGCATTTT.

The chain carries TRBV4-3 and TRBJ2-5, with 8 bases matching TRBD1. This CDR3 is 16 amino acids long. CDR1 and CDR2 (germline): LGHNA, YSLEER. The V segment lost 1 base and the J segment 5 bases; nucleotides outside the gene matches: 9. The CDR3 bases are TGCGCCAGCAGCCAAGCGCGGACAGGGTTGGGGGAGACCCAGTACTTC. This codes for CASSQARTGLGETQYF.

The chain carries TRBV2 and TRBJ2-1, with D possibly matching TRBD2 (5 bases). With 2 bases removed from V and 4 bases from J, the gap between germline ends came to 12 bases. The CDR3 runs 15 residues. The V gene's germline CDR1 is SNHLY and CDR2 FYNNEI. The CDR3 loop reads CASSEWGLAYNEQFF. The CDR3 DNA follows: TGTGCCAGCAGTGAATGGGGTCTAGCATACAATGAGCAGTTCTTC. The complete variable domain, with remaining parts taken from reference TRBV2 and TRBJ2-1, reads EPEVTQTPSHQVTQMGQEVILRCVPISNHLYFYWYRQILGQKVEFLVSFYNNEISEKSEIFDDQFSVERPDGSNFTLKIRSTKLEDSAMYFCASSEWGLAYNEQFFGPGTRLTVL.

The V gene is TRBV5-1, the J gene TRBJ1-3; D gene uncertain. The germline V gene has CDR1 SGHRS and CDR2 YFSETQ. Trimming removed 5 bases at V and 3 bases at J, with 9 bases between. The CDR3 is 13 amino acids. The CDR3 DNA sequence: TGCGCCAGCAGTTTCTCAGATGGAAACACCATATATTTT. Its translation: CASSFSDGNTIYF.

Here the CDR3 reads CASSFRFLGEQYF. In nucleotides, the CDR3 is TGTGCCAGCAGTTTCCGGTTTCTGGGCGAGCAGTACTTC. This rearrangement joins TRBV12-3 or TRBV12-4 to TRBJ2-7, with D uncertain. V lost 3 bases and J lost 6, with 12 bases in between. This CDR3 spans 13 amino acids.

The chain employs TRBV5-6 and TRBJ1-5, with D perhaps TRBD1 (5 bases). The CDR3 is made up of 17 amino acids. The germline gives CDR1 SGHDT, CDR2 YYEEEE. Deletions cut 4 bases from V and 5 bases from J, with 22 bases between. CDR3 DNA: TGTGCCAGCAGCCGAGGGGACCTTCCTAACTCCTATCAGCCCCAGCATTTT. Protein sequence: CASSRGDLPNSYQPQHF. The full variable domain, rest sourced from reference TRBV5-6 and TRBJ1-5, is DAGVTQSPTHLIKTRGQQVTLRCSPKSGHDTVSWYQQALGQGPQFIFQYYEEEERQRGNFPDRFSGHQFPNYSSELNVNALLLGDSALYLCASSRGDLPNSYQPQHFGDGTRLSIL.

The V and J genes are TRBV5-1 and TRBJ1-2, with D perhaps TRBD1 (6 bases). CDR3 length: 14 amino acids. V was cut by 0 bases and J by 8 bases, with 14 bases left in between. CDR1 and CDR2 (germline): SGHRS, YFSETQ. This CDR3 is CASSLAGGLGGYTF. The CDR3 region has the DNA TGCGCCAGCAGCTTGGCCGGGGGGCTCGGGGGCTACACCTTC. Together with reference TRBV5-1 and TRBJ1-2, the CDR3 gives the full variable domain: KAGVTQTPRYLIKTRGQQVTLSCSPISGHRSVSWYQQTPGQGLQFLFEYFSETQRNKGNFPGRFSGRQFSNSRSEMNVSTLELGDSALYLCASSLAGGLGGYTFGSGTRLTVV.

The chain joins TRBV2 to TRBJ2-7; tentative D call: TRBD1 (6 bases). The CDR3 loop spans 14 amino acids. Germline CDR1 reads SNHLY; CDR2 reads FYNNEI. With 6 bases removed from V and 2 bases from J, the gap between germline ends came to 14 bases. CDR3 amino acids: CASRPRQDPYEQYF. CDR3 DNA sequence: TGTGCCAGCAGACCACGACAGGACCCCTACGAGCAGTACTTC.

This clone has more than one count but fewer than ten. In DNA form, the CDR3 reads TGTGCCAGCAGCCAAAGTTTCGGGGGCTACAATGAGCAGTTCTTC. Translating gives CASSQSFGGYNEQFF. V and J are TRBV14 and TRBJ2-1, with D perhaps matching TRBD2 (6 bases). The CDR3 is made up of 15 amino acids. Trimming took off 2 bases at V and 3 bases at J, with 11 bases between the two ends. CDR1 and CDR2 from the germline V gene are SGHDN and FVKESK.

The chain employs TRBV6-5 and TRBJ2-3; D is possibly TRBD2 (5 bases). The V gene's germline CDR1 is MNHEY and CDR2 SVGAGI. The CDR3 is made up of 15 amino acids. The V end was cut by 2 bases, the J end by 3 bases, with 12 bases between. The CDR3 here is CASSYEGGGTDTQYF. CDR3 in DNA: TGTGCCAGCAGTTACGAGGGCGGTGGGACAGATACGCAGTATTTT.

This chain links TRBV4-3 with TRBJ1-1; 12 bases agree with TRBD1. In germline, CDR1 is LGHNA, CDR2 YSLEER. The CDR3 length is 21 residues. V lost 2 bases to trimming and J lost 4 bases; unmatched junction nucleotides: 20. CDR3 coding DNA: TGCGCCAGCAGCCAAAAGACCCCGGGACAGGGGGCTTCGGGTCGAGGCACTGAAGCTTTCTTT. It encodes CASSQKTPGQGASGRGTEAFF.

The chain is built from TRBV3-1 (or the pseudogene TRBV3-2) and TRBJ2-3; 9 bases line up with TRBD1. Germline V gives CDR1 LGHDT, CDR2 YNNKEL (reference sequence). With 2 bases clipped from V and 6 bases from J, the junction kept 6 bases outside the gene matches. This CDR3 spans 15 amino acids. The CDR3 sequence: CASSQWGQGFDTQYF. The CDR3 nucleotides are TGTGCCAGCAGCCAATGGGGACAGGGTTTCGATACGCAGTATTTT.

A single count supports this clone. This rearrangement joins TRBV18 to TRBJ2-1; 12 bases are shared with TRBD2. The germline gives CDR1 KGHSH, CDR2 LQKENI. Trimming at V came to 5 bases and at J to 5 bases, leaving 10 bases not matched to a gene. This CDR3 region has 17 residues. The CDR3 nucleotides are TGTGCCAGCTCATTCACCGCCGGGACTAGCGGGCACAATGAGCAGTTCTTC. Translation: CASSFTAGTSGHNEQFF.

V usage is TRBV28 and J usage is TRBJ2-5, with TRBD2 identical over 8 bases. The trim removed 6 bases at V and 2 bases at J, leaving 2 bases unmatched. This CDR3 region has 13 residues. Germline CDR1 is MDHEN and CDR2 is SYDVKM. For the CDR3, the DNA is TGTGCCAGCAGGACTAGCGCGCAAGAGACCCAGTACTTC. Amino acid sequence: CASRTSAQETQYF.

V and J are TRBV7-9 and TRBJ2-7; 8 bases match TRBD1. Germline assignment: CDR1 SEHNR and CDR2 FQNEAQ (reference sequence). This CDR3 comprises 16 residues. The trim removed 2 bases at V and 3 bases at J, leaving 9 bases unmatched. The CDR3 nucleotides are TGTGCCAGCAGCTTAAAGGGAGACAGGGGTTACTACGAGCAGTACTTC. It encodes CASSLKGDRGYYEQYF.

The chain couples TRBV7-2 to TRBJ2-1; 9 bases are shared with TRBD2. The J segment lost 6 bases and the V segment lost 4 bases, leaving 7 bases of the junction unmatched. The CDR3 length is 15 residues. Looked up from germline, CDR1 is SGHTA and CDR2 is FQGNSA. The CDR3, as DNA: TGTGCCAGCAGCTCTATTAGCGGGAGTGGCAATGAGCAGTTCTTC. It encodes CASSSISGSGNEQFF.

This sequence joins TRBV27 and TRBJ2-7; D is possibly TRBD2 (6 bases). Germline CDR1 MNHEY, CDR2 SMNVEV (reference sequence). The CDR3 runs 13 residues. V lost 3 bases and J 6 bases, leaving 12 bases between the germline ends. CDR3 region: CASSFPGGAEQYF. CDR3 DNA sequence: TGTGCCAGCAGTTTCCCGGGCGGGGCCGAGCAGTACTTC.

The chain has TRBV28 and TRBJ1-2; the D gene is possibly TRBD1 (6 bases). The germline V gene encodes CDR1 MDHEN and CDR2 SYDVKM. The CDR3 runs to 16 residues. The V gene lost 7 bases and the J gene lost 0 bases, with 18 bases spanning the gap. The CDR3 nucleotides are TGTGCCAGCACCGACTACAGGGCCCAAGCTAACTATGGCTACACCTTC. Its translation: CASTDYRAQANYGYTF.